This paragraph reports one T cell receptor (beta chain). This specimen comes from a study of blood T cell repertoires in COVID-19. The wider study: Acute and convalescent COVID-19 samples came from the United States, Italy and Spain. PBMCs, B-cell-depleted T cells, or T cells provided the cDNA or gDNA that made up the material.

CDR1 and CDR2 (germline): ENHRY, SYGVKD. This CDR3 comprises 17 residues. With V trimmed by 0 bases and J by 6 bases, 6 bases remained unmatched. Original processing notes: Researchers report that nucleated cell counts were estimated from reference gene primer amplification. Assay: immunoSEQ multiplex PCR; the TCRdb copy retains only in-frame clones and omits some. The D gene and trimming were derived from the DNA, and the V and J assignments and clone size from that table. The sample holds fewer than 500,000 clones, 75% to 90% seen once. The sequence was obtained from a woman in her 30s with active or convalescent COVID-19. Input material: peripheral blood. The chain combines TRBV10-3 with TRBJ2-1, with TRBD2 matching over 12 bases. CDR3 nucleotide sequence: TGTGCCATCAGTGAGTCCAGACTAGCGGGAGAGGCCAATGAGCAGTTCTTC. Residues: CAISESRLAGEANEQFF.